The rows below give T cell receptor beta chains drawn from one sample of a study of regulatory T cells in long-lasting Graves disease. TCRdb itself ran the multiplex PCR reads through MiXCR, one entry per CDR3 protein. This sample has some 560,000 distinct CDR3 sequences, with about 16% found just once. The same data also contributed to another study, on T cells in Graves' hyperthyroidism and ophthalmopathy.

The sample here was peripheral blood mononuclear cells (PBMCs), taken at new diagnosis, from a patient treated with antithyroid drugs. Source of these receptors: a woman in her forties or fifties with Graves disease. CDR3s include the opening cysteine and the closing phenylalanine or tryptophan. The D gene is left open where the match is weak. Size is omitted from some rows. Given values are once, few, many or a class for expanded clones.

>-|TRBV3-1|16|-|TRBJ1-1
CASSRGTSGLVTEAFF
TGTGCCAGCAGCCGAGGGACCTCGGGCTTGGTCACTGAAGCTTTCTTT
>-|TRBV7-6|14|-|TRBJ1-5
CASSRGGPDQPQHF
TGTGCCAGCAGCAGAGGGGGGCCCGATCAGCCCCAGCATTTT
>few|TRBV24-1|13|TRBD1|TRBJ1-2
CATRGQGSYGYTF
TGTGCCACCAGAGGACAGGGATCATATGGCTACACCTTC
>few|TRBV10-1|18|-|TRBJ2-2
CASVGGRPRKLNTGELFF
TGCGCCAGCGTGGGGGGACGGCCACGAAAGTTAAACACCGGGGAGCTGTTTTTT
>many|TRBV24-1|18|TRBD1|TRBJ2-3
CATSDHSRTGFRPDTQYF
TGTGCCACCAGTGATCATAGTAGGACAGGGTTCCGTCCAGATACGCAGTATTTT
>once|TRBV20-1|11|-|TRBJ1-2
CSARDLGDYTF
TGCAGTGCTAGAGATCTAGGGGACTACACCTTC
>many|TRBV28|18|TRBD2|TRBJ2-3
CASSYPWLSRGARDTQYF
TGTGCCAGCAGCTACCCTTGGCTCTCGCGGGGGGCCCGAGATACGCAGTATTTT
>few|TRBV20-1|14|TRBD1|TRBJ2-5
CSAIVGTGVATQYF
TGCAGTGCCATAGTCGGGACAGGGGTTGCGACCCAGTACTTC
>many|TRBV3-1|13|-|TRBJ2-1
CASSLRGDNEQFF
TGTGCCAGCAGCCTCCGGGGAGACAATGAGCAGTTCTTC
>few|TRBV2|14|-|TRBJ1-4
CASSVLGSESKLFF
TGTGCCAGCAGTGTTTTGGGGTCGGAGTCCAAACTGTTTTTT
>-|TRBV4-1|16|TRBD1|TRBJ1-4
CASSDRGGRTNEKLFF
TGCGCCAGCAGCGACCGAGGGGGCAGGACTAATGAAAAACTGTTTTTT
>-|TRBV25-1|15|-|TRBJ1-6
CASAAGSSYNSPLHF
TGTGCCAGCGCAGCAGGGAGCTCCTATAATTCACCCCTCCACTTT
>once|TRBV19|14|-|TRBJ2-2
CASSDRHSTGGLFF
TGTGCCAGTAGTGACAGACACTCCACCGGGGGGCTGTTTTTT
>many|TRBV5-1|15|-|TRBJ2-1
CASSRGGQSYNEQFF
TGCGCCAGCAGCAGGGGGGGCCAATCCTACAATGAGCAGTTCTTC
>many|TRBV5-1|13|TRBD1|TRBJ2-1
CASSLTHGQGQFF
TGCGCCAGCAGCTTGACTCATGGACAGGGCCAGTTCTTC
>-|TRBV19|15|TRBD1|TRBJ1-6
CASSETGGSGSPLHF
TGTGCCAGTAGTGAGACAGGGGGGTCTGGGTCACCCCTCCACTTT
>-|TRBV19|13|-|TRBJ2-3
CASSIPGTYTQYF
TGTGCCAGTAGTATACCAGGGACTTATACGCAGTATTTT
>few|TRBV6-1|17|-|TRBJ2-1
CASSVVGGALFDNEQFF
TGTGCCAGCAGTGTGGTGGGCGGGGCCTTATTCGACAATGAGCAGTTCTTC
>many|TRBV5-1|15|TRBD1|TRBJ2-7
CASKTGTASSYEQYF
TGCGCCAGCAAGACAGGGACAGCTTCTTCCTACGAGCAGTACTTC
>-|TRBV5-6|14|-|TRBJ2-5
CASSLASGRETQYF
TGTGCCAGCAGCTTGGCCTCAGGGAGGGAGACCCAGTACTTC
>many|TRBV5-1|15|-|TRBJ1-4
CASSTSGPPNEKLFF
TGCGCCAGCAGCACCTCAGGGCCACCAAATGAAAAACTGTTTTTT
>-|TRBV5-5|15|-|TRBJ1-2
CASSLGISANYGYTF
TGTGCCAGCAGCTTAGGAATTTCGGCTAACTATGGCTACACCTTC
>many|TRBV12-3/TRBV12-4|14|-|TRBJ1-1
CASSLAVSNTEAFF
TGTGCCAGCAGTTTGGCAGTTTCGAACACTGAAGCTTTCTTT
>-|TRBV27|15|-|TRBJ2-2
CASSLLPRITGELFF
TGTGCCAGCAGTTTATTGCCCCGGATCACCGGGGAGCTGTTTTTT
>many|TRBV2|13|-|TRBJ2-5
CASSDGGEETQYF
TGTGCCAGCAGTGATGGCGGGGAAGAGACCCAGTACTTC
>many|TRBV2|16|-|TRBJ2-5
CASSPILGSGQETQYF
TGTGCCAGCAGCCCTATATTGGGTTCAGGACAAGAGACCCAGTACTTC
>-|TRBV12-3/TRBV12-4|14|-|TRBJ1-5
CASSLEGVLVPQHF
TGTGCCAGCAGTTTGGAGGGGGTTCTAGTGCCCCAGCATTTT
>-|TRBV2|14|-|TRBJ2-7
CASRSGRAKDEQYF
TGTGCCAGTCGGTCGGGCAGGGCTAAGGACGAGCAGTACTTC
>many|TRBV6-1|13|-|TRBJ1-2
CASMEGANYGYTF
TGTGCCAGCATGGAGGGTGCCAACTATGGCTACACCTTC
>-|TRBV15|14|TRBD1|TRBJ2-7
CATSSRTGNYEQYF
TGTGCCACCAGCAGCCGGACAGGGAATTACGAGCAGTACTTC
>many|TRBV20-1|17|-|TRBJ1-5
CSARDSGGATGLSSQHF
TGCAGTGCTAGAGATAGTGGAGGGGCAACCGGACTCTCGTCCCAGCATTTT
>many|TRBV18|14|-|TRBJ2-5
CASSPPEPQETQYF
TGTGCCAGCTCACCACCGGAGCCCCAAGAGACCCAGTACTTC
>few|TRBV28|12|-|TRBJ2-7
CATRTATYEQYF
TGTGCCACACGTACAGCGACCTACGAGCAGTACTTC
>many|TRBV6-1|15|-|TRBJ2-5
CASSTRWGDQETQYF
TGTGCCAGCAGTACCAGGTGGGGGGATCAAGAGACCCAGTACTTC
>few|TRBV9|15|-|TRBJ1-1
CASWGGPETGTEAFF
TGTGCCAGCTGGGGGGGGCCGGAGACGGGAACTGAAGCTTTCTTT
>-|TRBV27|13|-|TRBJ1-2
CASSLTSGYGYTF
TGTGCCAGCAGTTTAACTTCAGGCTATGGCTACACCTTC
>-|TRBV6-2/TRBV6-3|15|TRBD2|TRBJ2-5
CASSYSGGGQETQYF
TGTGCCAGCAGCTATAGCGGGGGGGGGCAAGAGACCCAGTACTTC
>-|TRBV5-5|17|-|TRBJ2-6
CASSLGGGSSGANVLTF
TGTGCCAGCAGCTTGGGCGGAGGGAGCTCTGGGGCCAACGTCCTGACTTTC
>many|TRBV20-1|12|-|TRBJ1-1
CSARDLNTEAFF
TGCAGTGCTAGAGACCTGAACACTGAAGCTTTCTTT
>few|TRBV2|13|-|TRBJ2-2
CASKGRYTGELFF
TGTGCCAGCAAGGGGCGGTACACCGGGGAGCTGTTTTTT
>many|TRBV5-6|12|-|TRBJ1-5
CASSLGYEPQHF
TGTGCCAGCAGCTTGGGATACGAGCCCCAGCATTTT
>-|TRBV6-2/TRBV6-3|16|-|TRBJ2-1
CASSYSWGRLDNEQFF
TGTGCCAGCAGTTACTCGTGGGGTCGACTGGACAATGAGCAGTTCTTC
>few|TRBV11-2|14|TRBD2|TRBJ2-7
CASSPRGGLNEQYF
TGTGCCAGCAGTCCCCGGGGGGGGTTAAACGAGCAGTACTTC
>few|TRBV3-1|13|-|TRBJ2-1
CASSPDDGIGQFF
TGTGCCAGCAGCCCAGATGACGGAATAGGTCAGTTCTTC
>many|TRBV5-6|15|TRBD1|TRBJ2-7
CASSLSRDRGYEQYF
TGTGCCAGCAGCTTGAGCCGGGACAGGGGCTACGAGCAGTACTTC
>many|TRBV20-1|16|TRBD2|TRBJ2-1
CSARDRRRGGHNEQFF
TGCAGTGCTAGAGATCGTAGGCGGGGGGGCCACAATGAGCAGTTCTTC
>many|TRBV3-1|12|-|TRBJ1-1
CASSRGYTEAFF
TGTGCCAGCAGCCGTGGGTACACTGAAGCTTTCTTT
>few|TRBV20-1|16|TRBD1|TRBJ1-1
CSASIPGQGGWTEAFF
TGCAGTGCTAGTATCCCGGGACAGGGAGGTTGGACTGAAGCTTTCTTT
>few|TRBV25-1|12|-|TRBJ1-2
CASADSILGYTF
TGTGCCAGCGCGGACAGTATCTTAGGCTACACCTTC
>few|TRBV7-9|14|-|TRBJ1-4
CASSVGLNNEKLFF
TGTGCCAGCAGCGTGGGACTGAATAATGAAAAACTGTTTTTT
>many|TRBV30|12|-|TRBJ2-3
CAWSVLLDTQYF
TGTGCCTGGAGTGTTCTCCTTGATACGCAGTATTTT
>few|TRBV11-3|14|-|TRBJ1-1
CASSLYSIDTEAFF
TGTGCCAGCAGCTTATACTCTATCGACACTGAAGCTTTCTTT
>-|TRBV3-1|15|-|TRBJ2-5
CASSQDIGGQETQYF
TGTGCCAGCAGCCAAGATATTGGGGGCCAAGAGACCCAGTACTTC
>many|TRBV28|14|-|TRBJ2-7
CAGSPTGLSYEQYF
TGTGCCGGCAGTCCGACAGGCCTCTCCTACGAGCAGTACTTC
>few|TRBV29-1|14|-|TRBJ2-6
CSVLERAGANVLTF
TGCAGCGTCCTAGAGCGGGCTGGGGCCAACGTCCTGACTTTC
>-|TRBV5-4|15|-|TRBJ1-5
CASSYGGAQNQPQHF
TGTGCGAGCAGCTATGGGGGCGCCCAGAATCAGCCCCAGCATTTT
>few|TRBV4-1|18|TRBD2|TRBJ2-2
CASSRLKTTSGGTGELFF
TGCGCCAGCAGCCGCTTAAAGACGACTAGCGGGGGTACCGGGGAGCTGTTTTTT